This TCR beta chain was found in a study of persistence of HIV-infected CD4 T cells. Study context: Median time on suppressive ART was over six years. General study findings and limits: Degenerate expanded CDR3beta sequences were enriched among CMV- and Gag-responding cells.

Comment on this clone: The antigen remains undetermined.

The stimulus was lysate of CMV-infected fibroblasts, roughly 9.2 ug/mL. CD4+ T cells upregulating both CD40 ligand and CD69 were sorted as responding cells. Suppressive ART was started during chronic HIV-1 infection in these adults. CD8+ T cells were removed from PBMCs prior to stimulation. CDR1 and CDR2 from the germline V gene are MNHNS and SASEGT. V was trimmed by 3 bases and J by 8 bases, leaving 13 bases between them. The CDR3 covers 13 residues. The immunoSEQ assay was version 4, run in survey mode. TCRdb's copy holds only in-frame clones and misses some; the assay was immunoSEQ multiplex PCR. The sample lists more than 15,000 clones, about 61% occurring once.

This TCR was recovered from an adult woman with HIV who was CMV-seropositive. The sequencing used CD4+ T cells sorted from PBMCs after 18-hour stimulation, collected from a patient who received antiretroviral therapy. The chain is built from TRBV6-1 and TRBJ1-2; the D gene is possibly TRBD1 (6 bases). CDR3 DNA: TGTGCCAGCAGTGATCAGGGGAGGGGAGGCTACACCTTC. Translated, it gives CASSDQGRGGYTF.